This entry is about one T cell receptor beta chain. This record comes from a study of blood T cell repertoires in COVID-19. Study-wide background: Sources were T cells, B-cell-depleted T cells, or PBMCs; the material itself was cDNA or gDNA.

The V gene's germline CDR1 is SGHDN and CDR2 FVKESK. This CDR3 comprises 15 residues. Trimming took 5 bases from V and 7 from J; bases not matched to a gene: 10. Participant age was roughly 18 to 95 years, and participants resided in fewer than 30 US areas. In assigning cohorts, the study relied on participant-reported clinical history. In the source study's methods: The assay estimated nucleated cells by amplifying reference gene primers. Method: immunoSEQ multiplex PCR; TCRdb's copy keeps in-frame clones and lacks some. The V and J calls and the clone size are those of that table, but D and trimming were determined from the DNA. Found here are about 440,000 clones, roughly 88% of them singletons; the top ten hold 0.6%.

The material sequenced was PBMCs or T cells enriched from blood (not recorded which). The chain recombines TRBV14 with TRBJ2-1, with TRBD2 matching 8 bases. This TCR derives from a man younger than 30 who had recovered from COVID-19. The CDR3 protein is CASSYAGGTRNEQFF. The CDR3 nucleotides read TGTGCCAGCAGCTATGCGGGGGGCACGCGGAATGAGCAGTTCTTC.